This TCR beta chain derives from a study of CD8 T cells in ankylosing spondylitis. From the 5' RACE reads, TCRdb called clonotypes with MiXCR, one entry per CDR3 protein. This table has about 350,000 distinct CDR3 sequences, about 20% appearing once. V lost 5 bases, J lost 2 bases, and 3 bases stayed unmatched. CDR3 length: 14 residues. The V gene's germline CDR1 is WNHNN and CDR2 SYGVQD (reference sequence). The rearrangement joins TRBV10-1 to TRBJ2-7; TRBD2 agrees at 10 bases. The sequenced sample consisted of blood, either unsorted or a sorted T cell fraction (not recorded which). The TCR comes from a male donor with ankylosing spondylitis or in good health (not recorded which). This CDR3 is CASSLGTSAYEQYF. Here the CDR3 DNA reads TGCGCCAGCAGTTTAGGGACTAGCGCCTACGAGCAGTACTTC.